What follows are 7 T cell receptor beta chains derived from one specimen sequenced in a study of naive and memory T cell subsets. Both TRBC1 and TRBC2 were covered by a beta constant-region primer of two equimolar oligonucleotides. TCRdb reprocessed the UMI-ligation and nested PCR reads via MiXCR and lists one record per CDR3 protein. There are about 150,000 distinct CDR3 sequences in the sample; about 18% occur only once, and about 0.15% lies in the top ten. Sequenced sample: naive CD4+ T cells from blood. These receptors all come from a human donor in good health.

This clonotype showed up just a few times. The gene calls are TRBV7-9 and TRBJ1-1; tentatively, D is TRBD1 (5 bases). The CDR3 is 14 residues long. Germline V gene data show CDR1 as SEHNR and CDR2 as FQNEAQ (reference sequence). Trimming shortened V by 5 bases and J by 7 bases, and 17 bases separated the two germline ends. The CDR3: CASSPDSSQVEAFF. The CDR3 nucleotides read TGTGCCAGCAGCCCAGACAGCTCCCAAGTTGAAGCTTTCTTT. Complete variable domain (other parts from reference TRBV7-9 and TRBJ1-1): DTGVSQNPRHKITKRGQNVTFRCDPISEHNRLYWYRQTLGQGPEFLTYFQNEAQLEKSRLLSDRFSAERPKGSFSTLEIQRTEQGDSAMYLCASSPDSSQVEAFFGQGTRLTVV.

The chain joins TRBV6-5 to TRBJ1-1, with unresolved D. V gave up 3 bases and J gave up 7 bases, with 18 bases separating them. Germline loops: CDR1 MNHEY, CDR2 SVGAGI. This CDR3 spans 15 amino acids. CDR3 sequence reads: CASSYSPLSLGEAFF. The DNA for the CDR3 is TGTGCCAGCAGTTATTCCCCTCTAAGTTTAGGTGAAGCTTTCTTT.

This clonotype was observed a few times. The chain is built from TRBV4-1 and TRBJ1-5, with D unresolved. This CDR3 has 16 residues. Germline CDR1 is MGHRA and CDR2 is YSYEKL. Trimming removed 4 bases at V and 1 base at J, with 14 bases between. CDR3 sequence (DNA): TGCGCCAGCAGCCGAGATCCCACGGTGAGCAATCAGCCCCAGCATTTT. It specifies CASSRDPTVSNQPQHF.

The chain carries TRBV20-1 and TRBJ2-3; D is perhaps TRBD2 (6 bases). The CDR3 is 13 amino acids. The V and J ends lost 3 bases and 9 bases respectively, with 16 bases between them. Germline CDR1 DFQATT, CDR2 SNEGSKA (reference sequence). CDR3 sequence: CSASSGRDATQYF. DNA of the CDR3: TGCAGTGCTAGCAGTGGGCGGGATGCGACGCAGTATTTT.

J is TRBJ2-3 and V is TRBV25-1, with TRBD2 identical over 8 bases. V trimming: 6 bases; J trimming: 5 bases; junction bases outside the gene matches: 10. This CDR3 region has 15 residues. Germline V gene lookup returns CDR1 MGHDK and CDR2 SYGVNS. This CDR3 reads CASSPSGTSLDTQYF. The CDR3 DNA is TGTGCCAGCAGCCCTTCCGGGACTAGTTTAGATACGCAGTATTTT.

This sequence joins TRBV5-1 and TRBJ2-7; D call uncertain. Deletions cut 4 bases from V and 3 bases from J, with 14 bases between. Germline lookup yields CDR1 SGHRS and CDR2 YFSETQ. The CDR3 runs to 14 residues. This chain's CDR3 is CASSPTGQFYEQYF. The CDR3 nucleotides read TGCGCCAGCAGCCCGACGGGCCAATTCTACGAGCAGTACTTC. Combining the CDR3 with reference TRBV5-1 and TRBJ2-7 gives the whole variable domain KAGVTQTPRYLIKTRGQQVTLSCSPISGHRSVSWYQQTPGQGLQFLFEYFSETQRNKGNFPGRFSGRQFSNSRSEMNVSTLELGDSALYLCASSPTGQFYEQYFGPGTRLTVT.

This clonotype was seen a few times. The DNA of the CDR3 is TGTGCCATCAGGGGTGGACAGAACCAAGAGACCCAGTACTTC. Translating it yields CAIRGGQNQETQYF. The rearrangement uses TRBV10-3 and TRBJ2-5; maybe TRBD1 (6 bases). Germline assignment: CDR1 ENHRY and CDR2 SYGVKD. The CDR3 is 14 amino acids. The V end lost 6 bases, the J end lost 0 bases, and 11 bases lay between the germline ends.